One sample yielded the 21 T cell receptor beta chains listed below, sequenced in a study of T cells in localized non-small cell lung cancer. The repertoire was sequenced with immunoSEQ multiplex PCR; TCRdb's copy has only in-frame clones and lacks some. This table holds about 24,000 clones, around nine tenths found once. This specimen consisted of PBMCs, obtained before any cancer treatment. These receptors were collected from a man aged 35 to 69 with stage II lung adenocarcinoma.

The CDR3 DNA sequence: TGTGCCAGCAGTGAAGCGCTGTATTACGAGCAGTACTTC. Amino acids: CASSEALYYEQYF. V gene TRBV2 combines with J gene TRBJ2-7; no reliable D call. V lost 0 bases to trimming and J lost 4 bases, with 7 bases between them. This CDR3 contains 13 residues. The V gene's germline CDR1 is SNHLY and CDR2 FYNNEI.

The V and J genes are TRBV21-1 and TRBJ2-5; the table's D gene call, TRBD2, was not cross checked with the DNA. TRBV21-1 is described as a pseudogene. The CDR3 loop spans 19 amino acids. The CDR3 DNA is TGTGCCAGCAGCAAAGTCCGGTTTAGCGGGGGGGCTAACCAAGAGACCCAGTACTTC. Translating gives CASSKVRFSGGANQETQYF.

The V gene is TRBV7-2, the J gene TRBJ2-1; a possible D gene is TRBD1 (6 bases). V was clipped by 0 bases and J by 4 bases, with 10 bases between them. Germline loops: CDR1 SGHTA, CDR2 FQGNSA. The CDR3 length is 15 residues. CDR3: CASSLARQGYNEQFF. The CDR3 nucleotides read TGTGCCAGCAGCTTAGCGCGCCAGGGGTACAATGAGCAGTTCTTC.

This chain connects TRBV6-5 to TRBJ1-3; D is uncertain. The CDR3 covers 15 residues. Deletions cut 6 bases from V and 0 bases from J, with 12 bases between. The V gene's germline CDR1 is MNHEY and CDR2 SVGAGI. The CDR3 sequence: CASRGSPHSGNTIYF. The DNA of the CDR3 is TGTGCCAGCAGAGGAAGTCCACACTCTGGAAACACCATATATTTT.

The V gene is TRBV9, the J gene TRBJ2-7; D not resolved. The germline gives CDR1 SGDLS, CDR2 YYNGEE. The CDR3 extends over 14 amino acids. The V end was cut by 0 bases, the J end by 5 bases, with 12 bases between. The CDR3 is CASSVGFEVNEQYF. CDR3 coding DNA: TGTGCCAGCAGCGTAGGATTTGAGGTCAACGAGCAGTACTTC.

The chain uses TRBV18 and TRBJ2-3; 8 bases are a match to TRBD1. There are 17 residues in the CDR3. Per germline, CDR1 KGHSH and CDR2 LQKENI. The V gene end was trimmed by 0 bases and the J gene end by 2 bases; junction bases not matched to a gene: 7. The CDR3 DNA follows: TGTGCCAGCTCACCACCGGGGACAGGCCCTAACACAGATACGCAGTATTTT. This sequence encodes CASSPPGTGPNTDTQYF.

This clone is a singleton in its sample. The CDR3 DNA is TGTGCCTCAACCCCCGGGCATAGCAATCAGCCCCAGCATTTT. It codes for CASTPGHSNQPQHF. This chain uses TRBV30 with TRBJ1-5; D remains unclear. The CDR3 runs 14 residues. Germline V lookup: CDR1 GTSNPN, CDR2 SVGIG (reference sequence). V lost 7 bases and J lost 0, with 13 bases in between.

The genes are TRBV7-6 and TRBJ1-2; the match to TRBD1 covers 7 bases. The germline gives CDR1 SGHVS, CDR2 FNYEAQ. The CDR3 runs 17 residues. Germline trimming cut 5 bases from V and 4 bases from J; bases unmatched to any gene: 16. CDR3 in DNA: TGTGCCAGCAGCCCTTCTTACCGGGACAGAGGCGCCTATGGCTACACCTTC. It specifies CASSPSYRDRGAYGYTF.

This rearrangement joins TRBV6-5 to TRBJ1-2; possible D gene TRBD1, 5 bases. The germline V and J ends were trimmed by 2 bases and 4 bases, with 8 bases remaining between them. The CDR3 extends over 13 amino acids. Germline-derived CDR1 and CDR2 are MNHEY and SVGAGI. The CDR3 DNA sequence: TGTGCCAGCAGTTACGACAGCTTCTATGGCTACACCTTC. As protein: CASSYDSFYGYTF.

This chain uses TRBV7-2 with TRBJ2-3; 8 bases map to TRBD2. With 8 bases clipped from V and 5 bases from J, the junction kept 3 bases outside the gene matches. Germline-derived CDR1 and CDR2 are SGHTA and FQGNSA. This CDR3 spans 12 amino acids. The CDR3, as DNA: TGTGCCAGCCGGGGACTAGGAGATACGCAGTATTTT. Translated: CASRGLGDTQYF.

V is TRBV29-1 and J is TRBJ1-1, with a weak D call TRBD1 (5 bases). Germline loops: CDR1 SQVTM, CDR2 ANQGSEA. This CDR3 comprises 13 residues. Trimming shortened V by 4 bases and J by 4 bases, and 13 bases separated the two germline ends. The CDR3 here is CSVARGSGTEAFF. In DNA form, the CDR3 reads TGCAGCGTTGCGAGGGGCAGCGGCACTGAAGCTTTCTTT.

The chain has TRBV19 and TRBJ1-2; 7 bases map to TRBD1. CDR3 size: 13 residues. The V and J ends lost 5 bases and 4 bases, in that order; junction bases with no gene match: 4. From germline, CDR1 is LNHDA and CDR2 SQIVND (reference sequence). The CDR3 sequence is CASSQDRAYGYTF. CDR3 nucleotides: TGTGCCAGTAGTCAAGACAGGGCCTATGGCTACACCTTC.

The gene calls are TRBV23-1 and TRBJ2-5; 7 positions agree with TRBD1. TRBV23-1 is annotated as an ORF whose role is uncertain. The CDR3 contains 11 residues. V was clipped by 10 bases and J by 5 bases; unmatched bases: 4. CDR3: CATSRGETQYF. The CDR3 region has the DNA TGCGCCACCTCCAGGGGGGAGACCCAGTACTTC.

This clone was seen once. The chain employs TRBV7-8 and TRBJ1-4; 10 bases fit TRBD1. This CDR3 region has 17 residues. The germline V gene encodes CDR1 SGHVS and CDR2 FQNEAQ. Trimming took 5 bases from V and 0 from J; bases not matched to a gene: 6. The CDR3 is CASSPGQGITTNEKLFF. CDR3 nucleotide sequence: TGTGCCAGCAGCCCGGGACAGGGGATTACAACTAATGAAAAACTGTTTTTT. The complete variable domain, with remaining parts taken from reference TRBV7-8 and TRBJ1-4, reads GAGVSQSPRYKVAKRGQDVALRCDPISGHVSLFWYQQALGQGPEFLTYFQNEAQLDKSGLPSDRFFAERPEGSVSTLKIQRTQQEDSAVYLCASSPGQGITTNEKLFFGSGTQLSVL.

The chain recombines TRBV5-1 with TRBJ2-5, with 7 bases aligning to TRBD1. The CDR3 is 15 residues long. Unmatched junction bases numbered 8, after V lost 4 bases and J lost 2 bases. Germline lookup yields CDR1 SGHRS and CDR2 YFSETQ. The chain's CDR3 is CASSPGQRPQETQYF. In DNA, the CDR3 is TGCGCCAGCAGCCCGGGACAGCGGCCACAAGAGACCCAGTACTTC.

The CDR3 DNA reads as TGTGCCAGCAGCCCGAATCTAGCCAAAAACATTCAGTACTTC. Its translation is CASSPNLAKNIQYF. The rearrangement joins TRBV6-6 to TRBJ2-4; no reliable D call. The CDR3 is made up of 14 amino acids. CDR1 is MNHNY, CDR2 SVGAGI, per germline (reference sequence). Trimming removed 6 bases at V and 0 bases at J, with 9 bases between.

The V gene is TRBV30, the J gene TRBJ1-5; tentatively, D is TRBD1 (6 bases). This CDR3 region has 14 residues. From germline, CDR1 is GTSNPN and CDR2 SVGIG (reference sequence). V was trimmed by 1 base and J by 4 bases, leaving 11 bases between them. The CDR3 here is CAWSAGERNQPQHF. The DNA of the CDR3 is TGTGCCTGGAGTGCAGGGGAGAGGAATCAGCCCCAGCATTTT. The full variable domain, completed using reference TRBV30 and TRBJ1-5, is SQTIHQWPATLVQPVGSPLSLECTVEGTSNPNLYWYRQAAGRGLQLLFYSVGIGQISSEVPQNLSASRPQDRQFILSSKKLLLSDSGFYLCAWSAGERNQPQHFGDGTRLSIL.

The chain joins TRBV7-3 to TRBJ2-1, with TRBD2 identical over 10 bases. Germline-derived CDR1 and CDR2 are SGHTA and FQGTGA. There are 15 residues in the CDR3. V dropped 5 bases and J dropped 4; count of bases not matched to a gene: 5. Written as DNA, the CDR3 is TGTGCCAGCAGCATCGGACTAGCGGCTTACAATGAGCAGTTCTTC. This encodes CASSIGLAAYNEQFF.

J is TRBJ2-1 and V is TRBV9; 9 nucleotides match TRBD2. V trimming: 0 bases; J trimming: 9 bases; junction bases outside the gene matches: 7. Germline V lookup: CDR1 SGDLS, CDR2 YYNGEE. The CDR3 extends over 15 amino acids. This CDR3 is CASSVEPAGGIEQFF. CDR3 coding DNA: TGTGCCAGCAGCGTAGAACCAGCGGGGGGAATTGAGCAGTTCTTC.

This clone was counted between two and nine times. V usage is TRBV9 and J usage is TRBJ2-3; D is uncertain. The CDR3 is 16 residues long. Germline V lookup: CDR1 SGDLS, CDR2 YYNGEE. V was pared by 0 bases and J by 2 bases, with 13 bases between. CDR3 region: CASSVGGPIHTDTQYF. CDR3 DNA: TGTGCCAGCAGCGTAGGAGGACCGATCCACACAGATACGCAGTATTTT.

V gene TRBV6-6 combines with J gene TRBJ1-6, with unresolved D. V lost 2 bases to trimming and J lost 8 bases, with 10 bases between them. Germline CDR1 MNHNY, CDR2 SVGAGI (reference sequence). This CDR3 has 14 residues. The CDR3, as DNA: TGTGCCAGCAGTTACGAGTCCTCGGATTCACCCCTCCACTTT. Translated, it gives CASSYESSDSPLHF.